This TCR beta chain is from a study of T cell responses to AZD1222 COVID-19 vaccine. Germline values: CDR1 DFQATT, CDR2 SNEGSKA (reference sequence). This CDR3 region has 14 residues. The V and J ends lost 3 bases and 1 base respectively, with 12 bases between them. Generated by immunoSEQ multiplex PCR, the TCRdb table keeps only in-frame clones and is missing some. Found here are about 140,000 clones, about 88% of them singletons; the top ten hold 3% to 4%. The sequence came from an adult who received the AZD1222 COVID-19 vaccine. V and J are TRBV20-1 and TRBJ1-1; D remains unclear. The specimen was peripheral blood, collected 28 days after the second AZD1222 dose. CDR3 coding DNA: TGCAGTGCTAGTAACCCCTCGGGGAACACTGAAGCTTTCTTT. Translated: CSASNPSGNTEAFF.